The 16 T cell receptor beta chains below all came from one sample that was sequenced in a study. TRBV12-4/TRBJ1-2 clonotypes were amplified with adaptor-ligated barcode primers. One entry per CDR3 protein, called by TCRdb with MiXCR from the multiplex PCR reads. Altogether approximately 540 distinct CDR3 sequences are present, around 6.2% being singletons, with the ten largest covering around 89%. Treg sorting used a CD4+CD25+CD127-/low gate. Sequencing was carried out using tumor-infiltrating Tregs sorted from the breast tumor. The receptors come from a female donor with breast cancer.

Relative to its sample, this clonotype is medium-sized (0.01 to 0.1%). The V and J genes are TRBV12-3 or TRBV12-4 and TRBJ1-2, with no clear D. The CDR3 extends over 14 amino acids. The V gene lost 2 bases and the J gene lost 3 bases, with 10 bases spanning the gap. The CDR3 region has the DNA TGTGCCAGCAGTTTAAGTTCGGGTGACTATGGCTACACCTTC. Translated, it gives CASSLSSGDYGYTF.

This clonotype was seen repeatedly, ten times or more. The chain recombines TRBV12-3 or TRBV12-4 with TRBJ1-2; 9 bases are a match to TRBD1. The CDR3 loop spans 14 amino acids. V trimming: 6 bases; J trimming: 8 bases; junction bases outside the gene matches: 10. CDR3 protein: CASSDPGQGYGYTF. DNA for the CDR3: TGTGCCAGCAGCGATCCGGGACAGGGTTACGGCTACACCTTC.

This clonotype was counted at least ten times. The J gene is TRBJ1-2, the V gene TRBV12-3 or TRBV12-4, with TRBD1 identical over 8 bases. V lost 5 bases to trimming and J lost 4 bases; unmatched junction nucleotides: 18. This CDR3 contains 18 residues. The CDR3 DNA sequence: TGTGCCAGCAGTGTCTCGACCGCACACGGGACAGGAGGCTATGGCTACACCTTC. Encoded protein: CASSVSTAHGTGGYGYTF.

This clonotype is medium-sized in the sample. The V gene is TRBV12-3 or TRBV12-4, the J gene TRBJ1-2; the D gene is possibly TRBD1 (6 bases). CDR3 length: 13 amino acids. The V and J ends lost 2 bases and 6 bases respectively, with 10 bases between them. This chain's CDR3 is CASSLYPGDGYTF. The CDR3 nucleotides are TGTGCCAGCAGTTTATATCCAGGGGATGGCTACACCTTC.

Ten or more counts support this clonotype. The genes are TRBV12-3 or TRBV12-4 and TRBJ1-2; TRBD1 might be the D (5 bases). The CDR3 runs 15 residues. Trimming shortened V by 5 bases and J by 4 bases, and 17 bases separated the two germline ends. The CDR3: CASSLTSGTGYGYTF. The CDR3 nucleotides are TGTGCCAGCAGTCTAACTTCCGGGACCGGCTATGGCTACACCTTC.

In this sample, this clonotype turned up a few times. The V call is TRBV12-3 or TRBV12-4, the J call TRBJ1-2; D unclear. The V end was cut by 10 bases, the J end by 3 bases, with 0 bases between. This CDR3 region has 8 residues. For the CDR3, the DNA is TGTGCCAACTATGGCTACACCTTC. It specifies CANYGYTF.

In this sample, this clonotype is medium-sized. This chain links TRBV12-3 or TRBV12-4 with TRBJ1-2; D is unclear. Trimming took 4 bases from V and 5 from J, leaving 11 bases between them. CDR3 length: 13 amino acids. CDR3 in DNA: TGTGCCAGCAGTTCCCAGCGGGGTTATGGCTACACCTTC. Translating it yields CASSSQRGYGYTF.

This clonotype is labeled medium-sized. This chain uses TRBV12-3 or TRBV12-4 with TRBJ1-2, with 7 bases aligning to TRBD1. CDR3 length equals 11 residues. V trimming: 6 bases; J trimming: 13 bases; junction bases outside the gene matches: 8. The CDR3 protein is CASSTGDRFTF. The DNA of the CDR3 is TGTGCCAGCAGCACAGGGGACCGGTTCACCTTC.

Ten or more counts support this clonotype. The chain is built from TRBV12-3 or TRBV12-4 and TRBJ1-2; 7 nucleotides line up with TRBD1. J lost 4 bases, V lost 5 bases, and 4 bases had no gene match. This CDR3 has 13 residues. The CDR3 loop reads CASSRDRSYGYTF. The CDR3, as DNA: TGTGCCAGCAGTCGGGACAGAAGCTATGGCTACACCTTC.

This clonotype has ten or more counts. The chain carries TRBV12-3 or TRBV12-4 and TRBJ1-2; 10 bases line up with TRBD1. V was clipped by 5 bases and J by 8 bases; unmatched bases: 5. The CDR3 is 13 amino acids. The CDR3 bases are TGTGCCAGCAGTCCCGGGACAGGGGAAGGCTACACCTTC. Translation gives CASSPGTGEGYTF.

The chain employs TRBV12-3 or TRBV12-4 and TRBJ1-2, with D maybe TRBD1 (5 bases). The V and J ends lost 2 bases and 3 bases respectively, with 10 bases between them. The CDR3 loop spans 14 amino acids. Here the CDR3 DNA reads TGTGCCAGCAGTTTACCAGGGCGGGACTATGGCTACACCTTC. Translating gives CASSLPGRDYGYTF.

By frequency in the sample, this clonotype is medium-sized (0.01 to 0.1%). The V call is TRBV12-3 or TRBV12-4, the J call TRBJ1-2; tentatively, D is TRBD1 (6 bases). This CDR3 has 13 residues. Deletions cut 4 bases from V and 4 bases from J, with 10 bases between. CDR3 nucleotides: TGTGCCAGCAGTTCTCACAGGGCCTATGGCTACACCTTC. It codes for CASSSHRAYGYTF.

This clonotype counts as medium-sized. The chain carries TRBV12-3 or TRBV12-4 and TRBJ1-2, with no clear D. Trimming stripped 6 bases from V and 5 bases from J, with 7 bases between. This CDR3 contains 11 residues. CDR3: CASSSEYGYTF. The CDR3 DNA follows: TGTGCCAGCAGCTCAGAGTATGGCTACACCTTC.

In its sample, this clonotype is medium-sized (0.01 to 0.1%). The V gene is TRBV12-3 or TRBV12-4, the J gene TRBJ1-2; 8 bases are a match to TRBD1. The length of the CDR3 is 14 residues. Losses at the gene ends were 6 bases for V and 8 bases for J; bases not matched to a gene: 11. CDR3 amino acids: CASSYRGQGSGYTF. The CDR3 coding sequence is TGTGCCAGCAGCTATCGCGGACAGGGCTCGGGCTACACCTTC.

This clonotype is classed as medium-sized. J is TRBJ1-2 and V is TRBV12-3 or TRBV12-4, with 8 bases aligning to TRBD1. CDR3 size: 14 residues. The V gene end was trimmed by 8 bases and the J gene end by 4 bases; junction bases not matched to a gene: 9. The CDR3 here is CASHPGQGSYGYTF. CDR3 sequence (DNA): TGTGCCAGCCATCCCGGACAGGGAAGCTATGGCTACACCTTC.

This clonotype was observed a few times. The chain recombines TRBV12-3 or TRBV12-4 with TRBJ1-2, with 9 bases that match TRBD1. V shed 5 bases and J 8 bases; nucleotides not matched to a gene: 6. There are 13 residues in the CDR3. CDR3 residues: CASSTGQGQGYTF. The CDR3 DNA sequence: TGTGCCAGCAGTACGGGACAGGGACAGGGCTACACCTTC.